The T cell receptor (beta chain) under discussion was sequenced for a study of T cell repertoires in cytomegalovirus infection. Study information: Public TCR beta signatures marked donors with CMV infection and the matching HLA.

Concerning this clonotype: The antigen is not known. Just one base apart from a much larger clone, this may be a read error.

A single record per CDR3 protein comes from TCRdb applying MiXCR to the reads. The sample lists roughly 600,000 distinct CDR3 sequences; roughly 24% were seen once. The CDR3 length is 12 residues. Germline V CDR1 and CDR2: SGHVS, FQNEAQ. Study results and caveats: Cumulative frequency of public TCR beta families picked out carriers of CMV plus the relevant HLA. Clonotype analysis showed dominance of the ex vivo response by HLA-C-restricted CMV-specific TCR beta clonotypes.

The chain carries TRBV7-8 and TRBJ2-3; D is undetermined. Sequences were obtained from CD8+ T cells from PBMCs. This TCR was sampled from a human donor in good health (CMV status not recorded). Some clones in this sample may be carry-over from other donors' samples. This CDR3 is CTTSGLTDTQYF. DNA for the CDR3: TGTACCACCTCGGGCCTCACAGATACGCAGTATTTT.